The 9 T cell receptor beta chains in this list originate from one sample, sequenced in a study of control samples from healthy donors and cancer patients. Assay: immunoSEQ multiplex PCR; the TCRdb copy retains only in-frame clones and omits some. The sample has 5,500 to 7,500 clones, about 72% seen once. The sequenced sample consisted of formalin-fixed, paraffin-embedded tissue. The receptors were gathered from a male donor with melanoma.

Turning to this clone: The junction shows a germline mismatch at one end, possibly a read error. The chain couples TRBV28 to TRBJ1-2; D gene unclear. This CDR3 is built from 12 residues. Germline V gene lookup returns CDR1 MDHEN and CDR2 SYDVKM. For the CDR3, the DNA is TGTGCCAGCAGTTTACGGAACTATGGCTACACCTTT. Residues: CASSLRNYGYTF.

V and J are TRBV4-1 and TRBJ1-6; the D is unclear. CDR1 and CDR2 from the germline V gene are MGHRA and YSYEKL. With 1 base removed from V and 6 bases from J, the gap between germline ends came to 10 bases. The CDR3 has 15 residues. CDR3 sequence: CASSQGPRTNSPLHF. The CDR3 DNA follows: TGCGCCAGCAGCCAAGGACCTAGGACTAATTCACCCCTCCACTTT.

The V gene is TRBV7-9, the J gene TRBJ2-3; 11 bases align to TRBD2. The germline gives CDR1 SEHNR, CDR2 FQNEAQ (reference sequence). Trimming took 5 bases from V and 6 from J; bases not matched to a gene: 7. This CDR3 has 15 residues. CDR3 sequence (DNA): TGTGCCAGCAGCGTTACTAGCGGGAGTTTGGATACGCAGTATTTT. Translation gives CASSVTSGSLDTQYF.

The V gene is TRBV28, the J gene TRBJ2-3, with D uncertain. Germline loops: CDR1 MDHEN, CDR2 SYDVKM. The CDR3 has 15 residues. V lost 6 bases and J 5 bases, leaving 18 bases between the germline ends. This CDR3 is CASSTGVASGDTQYF. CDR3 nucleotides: TGTGCCAGCAGCACGGGCGTGGCCTCGGGAGATACGCAGTATTTT.

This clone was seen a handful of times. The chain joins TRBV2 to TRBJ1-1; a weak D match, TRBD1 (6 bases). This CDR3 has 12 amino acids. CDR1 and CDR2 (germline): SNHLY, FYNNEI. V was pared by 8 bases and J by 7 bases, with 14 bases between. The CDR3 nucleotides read TGTGCCAGCGACACAGGGAATGTTGAAGCTTTCTTT. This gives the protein CASDTGNVEAFF.

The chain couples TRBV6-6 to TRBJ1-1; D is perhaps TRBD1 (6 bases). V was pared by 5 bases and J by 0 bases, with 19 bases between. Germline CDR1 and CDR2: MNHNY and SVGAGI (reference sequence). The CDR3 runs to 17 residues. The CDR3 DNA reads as TGTGCCAGCAGTCAGGGGTCGGGGCGCCTCATGAACACTGAAGCTTTCTTT. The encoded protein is CASSQGSGRLMNTEAFF.

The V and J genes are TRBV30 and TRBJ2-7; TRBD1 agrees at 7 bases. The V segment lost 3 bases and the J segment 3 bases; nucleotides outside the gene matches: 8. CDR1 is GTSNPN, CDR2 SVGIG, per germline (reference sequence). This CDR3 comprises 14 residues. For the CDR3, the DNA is TGTGCCTGGAGCCCCGGGACAGATCTCTACGAGCAGTACTTC. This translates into CAWSPGTDLYEQYF.

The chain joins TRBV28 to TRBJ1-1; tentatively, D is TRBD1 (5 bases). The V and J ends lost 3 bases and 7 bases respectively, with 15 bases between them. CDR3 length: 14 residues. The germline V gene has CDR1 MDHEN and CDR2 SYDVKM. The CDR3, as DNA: TGTGCCAGCAGTTTGACACAAAAACAGGATGAAGCTTTCTTT. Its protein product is CASSLTQKQDEAFF.

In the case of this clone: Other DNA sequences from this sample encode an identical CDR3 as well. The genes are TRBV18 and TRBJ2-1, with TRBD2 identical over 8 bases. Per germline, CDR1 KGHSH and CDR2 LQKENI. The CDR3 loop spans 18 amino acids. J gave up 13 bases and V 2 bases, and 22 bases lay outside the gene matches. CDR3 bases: TGTGCCAGCTCACCATTTCGGGGGGGGCAGGCCCGAACCAGGGAACAGTTCTTC. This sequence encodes CASSPFRGGQARTREQFF.